What follows is one TCR beta chain and its context. The antigen remains unidentified. The PCR contained 60 Vbeta and 13 Jbeta primers. Clones were read by immunoSEQ multiplex PCR, and TCRdb kept only the in-frame ones, dropping some. The table records 200,000 or so clones, 82% of them present only once. The data were obtained in a study of cytomegalovirus exposure and HLA in healthy donors. Study overall: The study's early data release held about 85 million unique TCRs from HLA-typed donors. Of all 400 or so donors who were genotyped, around 79% belonged to the Caucasian-associated ancestry cluster.

Findings and caveats of the study: Association of 16,951 TCR beta sequences with HLA alleles was found at 0.05 false discovery rate in a later analysis. TCR beta chains numbering some 160 were designated cytomegalovirus-associated.

V was clipped by 2 bases and J by 9 bases; unmatched bases: 19. Germline assignment: CDR1 SGHDN and CDR2 FVKESK. CDR3 size: 19 residues. This sequence was found in a boy aged 2 to 10 in good health and CMV-seronegative. The chain employs TRBV14 and TRBJ1-5, with 10 positions matching TRBD1. Sequencing was done on a sample of PBMCs. DNA for the CDR3: TGTGCCAGCAGCCAAAAAGAAGGACGGGACAGGGGCCTCCTGACGCCCCAGCATTTT. It is translated as CASSQKEGRDRGLLTPQHF.